The clone carrying this TCR beta chain came up a few times. Its antigen is unidentified. The data stem from a study of regulatory T cells in long-lasting Graves disease. As for the study in general: Graves' patients (newly diagnosed) had been on antithyroid drugs under 3 months. General observations from the study: Sampling was limited to peripheral blood rather than thyroid tissue. Having few samples may have compromised the accuracy.

Through Arm-PCR of CDR3 regions and iRepertoire HTBI primers, TCR beta libraries were built. Using its own MiXCR run on the multiplex PCR reads, TCRdb lists one record per CDR3 protein. The sample consists of 420,000 or so distinct CDR3 sequences, about 15% of them appearing once. Time point denoted: newly diagnosed GD, antithyroid drugs for less than 3 months. Following extraction of RNA from PBMCs, that RNA was used to make the TCR library. This CDR3 spans 13 amino acids. V was pared by 3 bases and J by 2 bases, with 8 bases between. In germline, CDR1 is MNHEY, CDR2 SMNVEV (reference sequence). A further study also used this sample, focusing on T cells in Graves' hyperthyroidism and ophthalmopathy. That paper notes: RT-PCR in the first round (using the HTBI primer set) targeted the TCR CDR3.

The chain combines TRBV27 with TRBJ2-7; D may match TRBD1 or TRBD2 (5 bases each). The TCR sequence derives from a woman under 30 with Graves disease. The source was peripheral blood mononuclear cells (PBMCs), collected at new diagnosis, from a patient treated with antithyroid drugs. The CDR3 DNA sequence: TGTGCCAGCAGTTTCGGGGCCCCCTACGAGCAGTACTTC. Translation: CASSFGAPYEQYF.